Presented here are 14 T cell receptor beta chains from one specimen sequenced in a study of cytomegalovirus exposure and HLA in healthy donors. Sequencing was performed with immunoSEQ multiplex PCR; in TCRdb, only in-frame clones are kept and a portion is missing. The sample includes over 85,000 clones, less than 95% seen only once; the top ten take roughly 0.89%. Sequenced input: PBMCs. These receptors were taken from a woman aged 18 to 35 in good health and CMV-seronegative.

Worth noting for this clone: One end of the junction is discordant with germline, which a read error may explain. V is TRBV27 and J is TRBJ2-1; the match to TRBD2 covers 8 bases. CDR3 length: 17 residues. Germline V gene data show CDR1 as MNHEY and CDR2 as SMNVEV (reference sequence). The CDR3 loop reads CASSPGGGMAFYSEQFF. The CDR3 nucleotides read TGTGCCAGCAGTCCCGGGGGGGGGATGGCGTTCTACAGTGAGCAGTTCTTC.

V gene TRBV6-1 combines with J gene TRBJ1-2, with TRBD1 identical over 7 bases. The CDR3 spans 13 residues. Germline V CDR1 and CDR2: MNHNS, SASEGT. Trimming at V came to 8 bases and at J to 8 bases, leaving 11 bases not matched to a gene. The CDR3 is CASGWYRGRGYTF. The CDR3 DNA is TGTGCCAGCGGCTGGTACAGGGGTAGAGGCTACACCTTC.

The J gene is TRBJ2-1, the V gene TRBV7-9, with 11 bases lining up with TRBD2. With V trimmed by 5 bases and J by 3 bases, 9 bases remained unmatched. The CDR3 has 17 residues. Germline V lookup: CDR1 SEHNR, CDR2 FQNEAQ (reference sequence). The CDR3 DNA is TGTGCCAGCAGCCGCGGGGGGACTAGCGGACGCTACAATGAGCAGTTCTTC. Protein sequence: CASSRGGTSGRYNEQFF. Drawing the rest from reference TRBV7-9 and TRBJ2-1, the complete variable domain is DTGVSQNPRHKITKRGQNVTFRCDPISEHNRLYWYRQTLGQGPEFLTYFQNEAQLEKSRLLSDRFSAERPKGSFSTLEIQRTEQGDSAMYLCASSRGGTSGRYNEQFFGPGTRLTVL.

The chain employs TRBV6-4 and TRBJ2-1; 7 nucleotides agree with TRBD1. The CDR3 is 17 residues long. Germline V lookup: CDR1 MRHNA, CDR2 SNTAGT. V dropped 6 bases and J dropped 3; count of bases not matched to a gene: 14. CDR3 in amino acids: CASRERSGTDLYNEQFF. CDR3 sequence (DNA): TGTGCCAGCAGGGAAAGATCCGGGACAGACCTCTACAATGAGCAGTTCTTC.

J is TRBJ2-3 and V is TRBV5-1; 9 bases line up with TRBD2. V trimming: 0 bases; J trimming: 1 base; junction bases outside the gene matches: 15. Germline CDR1 SGHRS, CDR2 YFSETQ. The CDR3 has 20 residues. For the CDR3, the DNA is TGCGCCAGCAGCTTGGCCCCAGCGGGAGGCCAAACTTGGGGCACAGATACGCAGTATTTT. Its translation is CASSLAPAGGQTWGTDTQYF.

V gene TRBV14 combines with J gene TRBJ2-5; D remains unclear. Trimming left V 10 bases short and J 5 bases short, with 5 bases between. The CDR3 loop spans 9 amino acids. CDR1 and CDR2 (germline): SGHDN, FVKESK. In nucleotides, the CDR3 is TGTGCCACCTCGGAGACCCAGTACTTC. It yields the protein CATSETQYF.

Comments on this clone: Other DNA variants within this sample encode the same CDR3. The V gene is TRBV18, the J gene TRBJ2-7; TRBD1 aligns across 9 bases. The CDR3 is 15 amino acids. Germline V gene data show CDR1 as KGHSH and CDR2 as LQKENI. J lost 0 bases, V lost 3 bases, and 3 bases had no gene match. CDR3 residues: CASSPGTGSSYEQYF. DNA for the CDR3: TGTGCCAGCTCACCGGGGACAGGGAGCTCCTACGAGCAGTACTTC.

This sequence joins TRBV27 and TRBJ2-3; a weak D match, TRBD2 (5 bases). Germline CDR1 MNHEY, CDR2 SMNVEV (reference sequence). V was shortened by 2 bases and J by 8 bases, with 14 bases between the two germline ends. This CDR3 spans 14 amino acids. CDR3 in DNA: TGTGCCAGCAGTTTAGAGGATGTCCGGGGTACGCAGTATTTT. Protein product: CASSLEDVRGTQYF.

The chain employs TRBV6-4 and TRBJ2-7; TRBD2 is a possible D gene (6 bases). CDR1 is MRHNA, CDR2 SNTAGT, per germline. The CDR3 covers 13 residues. V was shortened by 9 bases and J by 6 bases, with 18 bases between the two germline ends. CDR3 sequence reads: CARPSGAPSEQYF. CDR3 in DNA: TGTGCCAGGCCGTCGGGAGCCCCTAGCGAGCAGTACTTC.

The J gene is TRBJ2-7, the V gene TRBV11-2; TRBD2 agrees at 12 bases. Unmatched junction bases numbered 4, after V lost 4 bases and J lost 3 bases. The CDR3 runs to 15 residues. Germline V lookup: CDR1 SGHAT, CDR2 FQNNGV. The CDR3 DNA is TGTGCCAGCAGCTGGACTAGCGGGATGCTCTACGAGCAGTACTTC. As protein: CASSWTSGMLYEQYF. Together with reference TRBV11-2 and TRBJ2-7, the CDR3 gives the full variable domain: EAGVAQSPRYKIIEKRQSVAFWCNPISGHATLYWYQQILGQGPKLLIQFQNNGVVDDSQLPKDRFSAERLKGVDSTLKIQPAKLEDSAVYLCASSWTSGMLYEQYFGPGTRLTVT.

V is TRBV2 and J is TRBJ2-7; 8 bases align to TRBD2. This CDR3 has 15 residues. Germline V gives CDR1 SNHLY, CDR2 FYNNEI. V lost 2 bases and J lost 5; bases outside the gene matches: 8. Written as DNA, the CDR3 is TGTGCCAGCAGTGAAATTACTAGCGGTATCCACGAGCAGTACTTC. Translating it yields CASSEITSGIHEQYF.

The rearrangement uses TRBV19 and TRBJ1-1; unclear D gene. Looked up from germline, CDR1 is LNHDA and CDR2 is SQIVND (reference sequence). V was trimmed by 4 bases and J by 1 base, leaving 4 bases between them. The CDR3 sequence is 12 residues long. This CDR3 reads CASSNRNTEAFF. The CDR3 DNA reads as TGTGCCAGTAGTAACAGGAACACTGAAGCTTTCTTT.

The chain carries TRBV7-9 and TRBJ1-4; the D is unclear. This CDR3 spans 16 amino acids. Germline V gene sequence: CDR1 SEHNR, CDR2 FQNEAQ (reference sequence). The V and J ends lost 3 bases and 6 bases respectively, with 17 bases between them. Here the CDR3 reads CASSFRRDPRDEKLFF. CDR3 nucleotide sequence: TGTGCCAGCAGCTTCCGACGGGATCCGCGGGATGAAAAACTGTTTTTT.

This chain links TRBV7-2 with TRBJ1-2; weak D call: TRBD1 (5 bases). CDR3 length: 13 amino acids. Trimming removed 6 bases from V and 3 bases from J, with 11 bases in between. Germline values: CDR1 SGHTA, CDR2 FQGNSA. The CDR3 DNA reads as TGTGCCAGCAGTTCGACAGCCTACTATGGCTACACCTTC. Translated, it gives CASSSTAYYGYTF.